One sample yielded the 4 T cell receptor beta chains listed below, sequenced in a study of persistence of HIV-infected CD4 T cells. Anti-CD3/anti-CD28 beads served as a nonspecific positive control stimulus. Responding CD4+ T cells were sorted by upregulation of both CD40 ligand and CD69. This was the immunoSEQ version 4 assay in survey mode. Assay used: immunoSEQ multiplex PCR; TCRdb lists only in-frame clones, some missing. Of 45,000 or so clones in the sample, 75% to 90% were seen once. These TCRs are of unknown antigen specificity. This specimen consisted of CD4+ T cells sorted from PBMCs after roughly 18-hour stimulation, obtained from a patient who received antiretroviral therapy. The source of these receptors is an adult woman with HIV who was CMV-seropositive.

The J gene is TRBJ2-5, the V gene TRBV5-1, with 7 positions matching TRBD2. V lost 0 bases and J lost 2; bases outside the gene matches: 1. Germline CDR1 and CDR2: SGHRS and YFSETQ. CDR3 length: 14 residues. The CDR3 loop is CASSLGGGQETQYF. CDR3 DNA sequence: TGCGCCAGCAGCTTGGGGGGAGGGCAAGAGACCCAGTACTTC.

This clone was detected a few times. The chain couples TRBV6-5 to TRBJ2-7, with 8 bases that match TRBD1. Germline lookup yields CDR1 MNHEY and CDR2 SVGAGI. The CDR3 runs 14 residues. V gave up 5 bases and J gave up 0 bases; unmatched junction bases: 3. The CDR3 DNA is TGTGCCAGCAGTCGGACAGGGACCTCCTACGAGCAGTACTTC. It specifies CASSRTGTSYEQYF.

The genes are TRBV5-4 and TRBJ2-6; the D is unclear. CDR1 and CDR2 (germline): SGHNT, YYREEE (reference sequence). Trimming shortened V by 4 bases and J by 2 bases, and 10 bases separated the two germline ends. This CDR3 is built from 15 residues. Here the CDR3 reads CASSLVNPGANVLTF. The DNA for the CDR3 is TGTGCCAGCAGCCTCGTAAATCCTGGGGCCAACGTCCTGACTTTC.

This chain links TRBV7-8 with TRBJ1-5; D remains ambiguous. Trimming pared 1 base from V and 0 bases from J, leaving 7 bases between. Germline CDR1 reads SGHVS; CDR2 reads FQNEAQ. CDR3 length: 15 residues. The CDR3 sequence is CASSLGLDSNQPQHF. The CDR3, as DNA: TGTGCCAGCAGCTTAGGATTGGATAGCAATCAGCCCCAGCATTTT.